What follows are 28 T cell receptor beta chains derived from one specimen sequenced in a study of blood T cell repertoires in COVID-19. Here immunoSEQ multiplex PCR was the method, and the copy in TCRdb shows in-frame clones only, minus some. The sample consists of 45,000 to 65,000 clones, about nine tenths of them appearing once. The material sequenced was peripheral blood. These receptors all come from an elderly man with active or convalescent COVID-19.

This clone was seen once. This chain connects TRBV20-1 to TRBJ2-7; 12 bases map to TRBD2. The junction had 9 bases not matched to a gene; V was cut back by 3 bases and J by 6 bases. This CDR3 is 15 amino acids long. Germline lookup yields CDR1 DFQATT and CDR2 SNEGSKA (reference sequence). CDR3 sequence: CSASLAGGPSGEQYF. Written as DNA, the CDR3 is TGCAGTGCTAGTCTAGCGGGAGGGCCGTCGGGCGAGCAGTACTTC.

The chain carries TRBV24-1 and TRBJ2-7, with 8 nucleotides matching TRBD1. Germline CDR1 is KGHDR and CDR2 is SFDVKD. There are 17 residues in the CDR3. The V segment lost 4 bases and the J segment 3 bases; nucleotides outside the gene matches: 13. The CDR3 region is CATSDRFGQGALYEQYF. CDR3 sequence (DNA): TGTGCCACCAGTGACCGCTTCGGACAGGGAGCCCTCTACGAGCAGTACTTC.

The V gene is TRBV5-6, the J gene TRBJ2-7, with D perhaps TRBD1 (5 bases). From germline, CDR1 is SGHDT and CDR2 YYEEEE. The V and J ends lost 1 base and 2 bases respectively, with 13 bases between them. There are 15 residues in the CDR3. CDR3 DNA: TGTGCCAGCAGCTTGTCACCAGGGCGCCCCTACGAGCAGTACTTC. The encoded protein is CASSLSPGRPYEQYF.

The sample holds one count of this clone. The V call is TRBV7-2, the J call TRBJ1-2; D may be TRBD1 (6 bases). Trimming removed 1 base from V and 2 bases from J, with 17 bases in between. The length of the CDR3 is 17 residues. From germline, CDR1 is SGHTA and CDR2 FQGNSA. The CDR3 reads CASSLGGGRGENYGYTF. As DNA, the CDR3 is TGTGCCAGCAGCTTAGGCGGGGGCAGGGGAGAAAACTATGGCTACACCTTC.

There are a few counts of this clone. The chain is built from TRBV19 and TRBJ2-7, with D possibly matching TRBD2 (6 bases). Germline CDR1 is LNHDA and CDR2 is SQIVND (reference sequence). The V end lost 5 bases, the J end lost 0 bases, and 14 bases lay between the germline ends. The CDR3 runs 15 residues. The CDR3 coding sequence is TGTGCCAGTAGTGGTAGCGGAGTCCACTCCTACGAGCAGTACTTC. Residues: CASSGSGVHSYEQYF.

The J gene is TRBJ2-7, the V gene TRBV19; TRBD2 might be the D (6 bases). Germline V lookup: CDR1 LNHDA, CDR2 SQIVND (reference sequence). Trimming took off 3 bases at V and 5 bases at J, with 17 bases between the two ends. There are 15 residues in the CDR3. The DNA for the CDR3 is TGTGCCAGTAGTATCCTCTACGGGAGAAAGCACGAGCAGTACTTC. Amino acid sequence: CASSILYGRKHEQYF.

V usage is TRBV30 and J usage is TRBJ1-2; the match to TRBD1 covers 7 bases. CDR1 is GTSNPN and CDR2 is SVGIG in the germline V gene (reference sequence). The V segment lost 2 bases and the J segment 5 bases; nucleotides outside the gene matches: 5. The CDR3 is made up of 13 amino acids. CDR3 region: CAWSLGQSYGYTF. The CDR3 coding sequence is TGTGCCTGGAGTCTGGGACAGAGTTATGGCTACACCTTC.

The chain joins TRBV27 to TRBJ2-1; D is ambiguous. The germline gives CDR1 MNHEY, CDR2 SMNVEV (reference sequence). This CDR3 is built from 12 residues. With 7 bases removed from V and 7 bases from J, the gap between germline ends came to 11 bases. CDR3 coding DNA: TGTGCCAGCAAAGAGTTCGAAAATGAGCAGTTCTTC. Translated: CASKEFENEQFF.

V usage is TRBV6-1 and J usage is TRBJ2-1; 7 nucleotides match TRBD2. Germline CDR1 reads MNHNS; CDR2 reads SASEGT. The CDR3 spans 15 residues. J was trimmed by 2 bases and V by 3 bases; bases with no gene match: 4. The CDR3 spells CASSDQLAPYNEQFF. The CDR3 coding sequence is TGTGCCAGCAGTGACCAACTAGCGCCCTACAATGAGCAGTTCTTC.

This chain links TRBV2 with TRBJ1-1; 9 nucleotides agree with TRBD1. This CDR3 is built from 15 residues. From germline, CDR1 is SNHLY and CDR2 FYNNEI. V was pared by 0 bases and J by 3 bases, with 2 bases of the junction left unmatched. Here the CDR3 DNA reads TGTGCCAGCAGTGAAGCGCGGGACAGGGACACTGAAGCTTTCTTT. Translation: CASSEARDRDTEAFF.

The chain uses TRBV27 and TRBJ1-4, with a tentative D call TRBD1 (5 bases). With 5 bases removed from V and 10 bases from J, the gap between germline ends came to 20 bases. This CDR3 comprises 15 residues. Looked up from germline, CDR1 is MNHEY and CDR2 is SMNVEV (reference sequence). The CDR3 loop is CASSTMSGGFRKLFF. For the CDR3, the DNA is TGTGCCAGCAGTACCATGTCGGGGGGGTTTAGAAAACTGTTTTTT.

The CDR3 DNA sequence: TGTGCCAGCAGCTTAGCGGTAGCGGGAGCGGCAGATACGCAGTATTTT. As protein: CASSLAVAGAADTQYF. The chain couples TRBV7-7 to TRBJ2-3, with TRBD2 identical over 9 bases. Germline V gives CDR1 SSHAT, CDR2 FNYEAQ (reference sequence). V shed 0 bases, J shed 4 bases, and the junction held 5 bases outside the gene matches. This CDR3 has 16 residues.

This chain joins TRBV28 and TRBJ1-1; D gene uncertain. The CDR3 has 18 residues. The germline V and J ends were trimmed by 3 bases and 1 base, with 21 bases remaining between them. The germline V gene encodes CDR1 MDHEN and CDR2 SYDVKM. The CDR3 region is CASSFSKFLGSANTEAFF. The CDR3 DNA is TGTGCCAGCAGTTTTTCCAAATTCCTCGGTAGCGCGAACACTGAAGCTTTCTTT. The variable domain in full, with the rest retrieved from reference TRBV28 and TRBJ1-1, is DVKVTQSSRYLVKRTGEKVFLECVQDMDHENMFWYRQDPGLGLRLIYFSYDVKMKEKGDIPEGYSVSREKKERFSLILESASTNQTSMYLCASSFSKFLGSANTEAFFGQGTRLTVV.

This clone was seen just once. V gene TRBV6-1 combines with J gene TRBJ1-5, with D possibly being TRBD1 (6 bases). The CDR3 covers 14 residues. Germline CDR1 is MNHNS and CDR2 is SASEGT. Trimming pared 0 bases from V and 7 bases from J, leaving 10 bases between. Written as DNA, the CDR3 is TGTGCCAGCAGTGAAGCAGGACAGTGGCAGCCCCAGCATTTT. Its translation: CASSEAGQWQPQHF.

The rearrangement uses TRBV2 and TRBJ1-6; D perhaps matches TRBD1 (5 bases). This CDR3 has 16 amino acids. Per germline, CDR1 SNHLY and CDR2 FYNNEI. Trimming pared 1 base from V and 10 bases from J, leaving 17 bases between. CDR3 protein: CASSEGGRAYESPLHF. CDR3 nucleotides: TGTGCCAGCAGTGAAGGGGGCAGGGCTTACGAGTCACCCCTCCACTTT.

The CDR3 sequence is CASSRQGEPSYEQYF. DNA of the CDR3: TGCGCCAGCAGCAGACAGGGCGAACCCTCCTACGAGCAGTACTTC. The chain is built from TRBV5-1 and TRBJ2-7; 7 bases fit TRBD1. V dropped 4 bases and J dropped 0; count of bases not matched to a gene: 7. The germline V gene encodes CDR1 SGHRS and CDR2 YFSETQ. The CDR3 consists of 15 residues.

The J gene is TRBJ2-7, the V gene TRBV7-3; 9 bases are a match to TRBD2. Losses at the gene ends were 5 bases for V and 0 bases for J; bases not matched to a gene: 5. CDR3 length: 15 amino acids. Germline-derived CDR1 and CDR2 are SGHTA and FQGTGA. The DNA of the CDR3 is TGTGCCAGCAGCGTAGTAGCGGGAGACTCCTACGAGCAGTACTTC. Translated: CASSVVAGDSYEQYF.

The chain recombines TRBV7-9 with TRBJ1-2; D might be TRBD1 (6 bases). This CDR3 contains 13 residues. The V end lost 5 bases, the J end lost 7 bases, and 14 bases lay between the germline ends. The germline V gene has CDR1 SEHNR and CDR2 FQNEAQ (reference sequence). The CDR3 here is CASSTSGTTGYTF. CDR3 bases: TGTGCCAGCAGCACCAGCGGGACAACTGGCTACACCTTC.

This chain joins TRBV27 and TRBJ1-6; D ambiguous. Trimming took 5 bases from V and 0 from J, leaving 11 bases between them. CDR1 and CDR2 from the germline V gene are MNHEY and SMNVEV (reference sequence). The CDR3 contains 16 residues. The chain's CDR3 is CASSTSQSSYNSPLHF. In nucleotides, the CDR3 is TGTGCCAGCAGTACCTCACAGAGCTCCTATAATTCACCCCTCCACTTT.

V usage is TRBV5-1 and J usage is TRBJ2-2; D may be TRBD1 (6 bases). The CDR3 runs 15 residues. The germline CDR1 and CDR2 sequences are SGHRS and YFSETQ. V was clipped by 5 bases and J by 6 bases, with 17 bases between them. CDR3 region: CASRTPGVVAGELFF. The CDR3 DNA reads TGCGCCAGCAGGACCCCAGGGGTAGTGGCCGGGGAGCTGTTTTTT.

V gene TRBV12-3 or TRBV12-4 combines with J gene TRBJ2-7; D remains ambiguous. The length of the CDR3 is 13 residues. Trimming shortened V by 1 base and J by 4 bases, and 8 bases separated the two germline ends. The CDR3 DNA follows: TGTGCCAGCAGTTTAGACCAGACTTACGAGCAGTACTTC. Its translation: CASSLDQTYEQYF.

The chain combines TRBV6-5 with TRBJ2-4, with 7 positions matching TRBD1. The V and J ends lost 2 bases and 8 bases, in that order; junction bases with no gene match: 0. The CDR3 is 12 residues long. Germline CDR1 reads MNHEY; CDR2 reads SVGAGI. CDR3 sequence (DNA): TGTGCCAGCAGTTACGACAGGGACATTCAGTACTTC. This translates into CASSYDRDIQYF.

This clone was picked up one time. The rearrangement links TRBV9 to TRBJ2-7, with 13 bases matching TRBD2. The germline CDR1 and CDR2 sequences are SGDLS and YYNGEE. Unmatched junction bases numbered 3, after V lost 4 bases and J lost 2 bases. The CDR3 is 15 amino acids. This CDR3 reads CASSQTSGGPYEQYF. Here the CDR3 DNA reads TGTGCCAGCAGCCAGACTAGCGGGGGGCCCTACGAGCAGTACTTC.

V and J are TRBV7-2 and TRBJ2-1, with TRBD2 identical over 8 bases. CDR1 and CDR2 from the germline V gene are SGHTA and FQGNSA. After removal of 5 bases from V and 9 bases from J, the junction contained 12 bases not matched to a gene. The CDR3 is 15 amino acids. The CDR3 here is CASSPRVGGAAEQFF. CDR3 sequence (DNA): TGTGCCAGCAGCCCACGGGTCGGGGGGGCCGCTGAGCAGTTCTTC. The variable domain in full, with the rest retrieved from reference TRBV7-2 and TRBJ2-1, is GAGVSQSPSNKVTEKGKDVELRCDPISGHTALYWYRQSLGQGLEFLIYFQGNSAPDKSGLPSDRFSAERTGGSVSTLTIQRTQQEDSAVYLCASSPRVGGAAEQFFGPGTRLTVL.

This rearrangement joins TRBV30 to TRBJ1-5, with D uncertain. The germline V gene has CDR1 GTSNPN and CDR2 SVGIG (reference sequence). Deletions cut 2 bases from V and 4 bases from J, with 9 bases between. The length of the CDR3 is 13 residues. The CDR3 DNA reads as TGTGCCTGGAGTCCATTTCAGAATCAGCCCCAGCATTTT. Protein product: CAWSPFQNQPQHF.

The chain combines TRBV10-1 with TRBJ2-7, with TRBD2 matching 11 bases. Germline assignment: CDR1 WNHNN and CDR2 SYGVQD (reference sequence). This CDR3 is built from 17 residues. The J segment lost 4 bases and the V segment lost 4 bases, leaving 12 bases of the junction unmatched. CDR3 in DNA: TGCGCCAGCAGTGTGGTAGCGGGAGGGCCAGAAAATTACGAGCAGTACTTC. Protein: CASSVVAGGPENYEQYF.

The rearrangement links TRBV10-3 to TRBJ1-1; 7 bases are a match to TRBD1. Germline trimming cut 4 bases from V and 0 bases from J; bases unmatched to any gene: 5. This CDR3 is built from 15 residues. The germline V gene has CDR1 ENHRY and CDR2 SYGVKD. The CDR3 here is CAISGSGTVNTEAFF. CDR3 coding DNA: TGTGCCATCAGTGGTTCCGGGACAGTGAACACTGAAGCTTTCTTT.

The V call is TRBV5-1, the J call TRBJ1-2; D gene uncertain. CDR3 length equals 16 residues. V was trimmed by 0 bases and J by 6 bases, leaving 18 bases between them. CDR1 SGHRS and CDR2 YFSETQ come from the germline V gene. DNA for the CDR3: TGCGCCAGCAGCTTGGGACGGGTCTCCCCAGAGGATGGCTACACCTTC. Protein: CASSLGRVSPEDGYTF.